This TCR beta chain was documented in a study of T cells after yellow fever vaccination. Regarding the study as a whole: At approximately 96% for CD4 and about 88% for CD8, most primary-vaccination clones showed up again after the booster. Repertoires obtained by FACS sorting could include abundant clonotypes that entered as contaminants from the bulk population. The secondary response was weaker, and its peak arrived faster, on day 5 versus 15.

TCRdb reprocessed the 5' RACE reads via MiXCR and lists one record per CDR3 protein. The sample records some 110,000 distinct CDR3 sequences, around 6.7% being singletons. The CDR3 sequence is 17 residues long. This clonotype showed up many times. Its antigen is not known. J is TRBJ1-5 and V is TRBV21-1; the table names TRBD1, a call not compared with the DNA. TRBV21-1 is reported as a pseudogene. The receptor's source is a man between 18 and 35 years old who received the YFV17D yellow fever vaccine. The material sequenced was CD4+ T cells sorted from PBMCs, taken about 41 days after the first yellow fever vaccination. Here the CDR3 reads CASSKVAGQGGNQPQHF. CDR3 nucleotides: TGTGCCAGCAGCAAAGTAGCGGGACAGGGAGGAAACCAGCCCCAGCATTTT.